This is a list of T cell receptor beta chains from one sample in a study of graft-versus-host responses after intestinal transplantation. Assay: immunoSEQ multiplex PCR; the TCRdb copy retains only in-frame clones and omits some. Of 55,000 to 65,000 clones in the sample, 90% to 95% were seen once. Their antigens remain unidentified. This specimen consisted of unstimulated CD4+ T cells sorted from spleen or lymph node cells, obtained before transplant. The receptors derive from a human donor who was the organ donor for an intestinal transplant. The CDR3 runs from the conserved cysteine through the conserved F or W. The order of the fields is V gene, J gene, D gene, clone size, CDR3 DNA, CDR3 protein. A D gene is named only where the DNA matches it firmly. Part of the rows lack a size; the others show once, few, many or a class for expanded clones.

TRBV2,TRBJ2-5,.,.,TGTGCCAGCAGTTTAGGGCGGGGAGAGACCCAGTACTTC,CASSLGRGETQYF
TRBV7-2,TRBJ2-5,.,.,TGTGCCAGCAGCTTAGCGCGGGAAACGAGGGAGACCCAGTACTTC,CASSLARETRETQYF
TRBV9,TRBJ2-1,TRBD1,.,TGTGCCAGCAGCGTAGGGGGACAGGGGTTCAATGAGCAGTTCTTC,CASSVGGQGFNEQFF
TRBV5-1,TRBJ2-4,TRBD2,.,TGCGCCAGCAGCTTTAGTAGCGGGACCAAAAACATTCAGTACTTC,CASSFSSGTKNIQYF
TRBV15,TRBJ2-4,.,.,TGTGCCACCAGCAGAGAACCAGCCGTGAACATTCAGTACTTC,CATSREPAVNIQYF
TRBV10-3,TRBJ2-2,.,.,TGTGCCATCACGGCCATTCTGACCGGGGAGCTGTTTTTT,CAITAILTGELFF
TRBV5-1,TRBJ2-4,TRBD2,.,TGCGCCAGCAGCGGGGGACTAGCGGGGGAGTTAAACATTCAGTACTTC,CASSGGLAGELNIQYF
TRBV7-2,TRBJ2-5,.,.,TGTGCCAGCAGCTTCGGCGGGGCTAGCTCAGAGACCCAGTACTTC,CASSFGGASSETQYF
TRBV4-3,TRBJ1-2,TRBD1,.,TGCGCCAGCAGCCAAGCCACTGGACAGGGAGGAATCTATGGCTACACCTTC,CASSQATGQGGIYGYTF
TRBV6-1,TRBJ1-1,.,.,TGTGCCAGCAGTGCCAGACTAACAGGGATCAACACTGAAGCTTTCTTT,CASSARLTGINTEAFF
TRBV15,TRBJ2-3,TRBD2,.,TGTGCCACCAGCCGACGGACTAGCGGGGGGGATACGCAGTATTTT,CATSRRTSGGDTQYF
TRBV4-3,TRBJ2-3,TRBD2,once,TGCGCCAGCAGCCACGGTGGCGGGGGGTTTAGCACAGATACGCAGTATTTT,CASSHGGGGFSTDTQYF
TRBV4-1,TRBJ1-2,.,once,TGCGCCAGCAGCCAAGGGGGTCTCCTTGCCTGGTCGTCTGGCTACACCTTC,CASSQGGLLAWSSGYTF
TRBV2,TRBJ2-7,TRBD1,.,TGTGCCAGCACCCAGGGGGCACCCAACTCCTACTTC,CASTQGAPNSYF
TRBV19,TRBJ1-5,TRBD1,.,TGTGCCAGTAGTACTGAGGGGGCGCGGAGCAATCAGCCCCAGCATTTT,CASSTEGARSNQPQHF
TRBV4-1,TRBJ2-5,TRBD1,once,TGCGCCAGCAGCCTGACAGGGCAGCGGGAGACCCAGTACTTC,CASSLTGQRETQYF
TRBV5-1,TRBJ2-3,.,.,TGCGCCAGCAGCTTGGTTTATACTAGAGCAGCAGATACGCAGTATTTT,CASSLVYTRAADTQYF
TRBV6-7,TRBJ1-6,TRBD1,.,TGTGCCAGCAGTAAGACAGGGGTAATGTATAATTCACCCCTCCACTTT,CASSKTGVMYNSPLHF
TRBV11-2,TRBJ2-7,.,.,TGTGCCAGCAGCACGAGACGGACAGTTCCCTACGAGCAGTACTTC,CASSTRRTVPYEQYF
TRBV6-1,TRBJ1-5,.,.,TGTGCCAGCAGTGACTCTTGGGTCAGGGGTCAGCCCCAGCATTTT,CASSDSWVRGQPQHF
TRBV25-1,TRBJ2-3,.,.,TGTGCCAGCAGTGAATATTTGGGAGAGATACGCAGTGATACGCAGTATTTT,CASSEYLGEIRSDTQYF
TRBV4-3,TRBJ1-2,TRBD1,.,TGCGCCAGCAGCCAGACACAGGGGTATGGCTACACCTTC,CASSQTQGYGYTF
TRBV6-1,TRBJ1-3,TRBD1,.,TGTGCCAGCAGGGGACAGCTATTTGCTGGAAACACCATATATTTT,CASRGQLFAGNTIYF
TRBV4-1,TRBJ2-1,TRBD2,.,TGCGCCAGCAGCCAACGCGGCGGGGGGGCGGGCAATGAGCAGTTCTTC,CASSQRGGGAGNEQFF
TRBV27,TRBJ2-7,TRBD2,.,TGTGCCAGCAGTCAAATAGCGGGGGGGCGACGGGAGCAGTACTTC,CASSQIAGGRREQYF
TRBV28,TRBJ2-3,.,.,TGTGCCAGCAGCTTGTGGAGGGCAGATACGCAGTATTTT,CASSLWRADTQYF
TRBV7-6,TRBJ2-1,TRBD2,.,TGTGCCAGCAGCCTCGGGCTAGCGGGGGGGAACACCTACAATGAGCAGTTCTTC,CASSLGLAGGNTYNEQFF
TRBV6-5,TRBJ1-6,.,.,TGTGCCAGCAGTGCTCAGGGCTCCTATAATTCACCCCTCCACTTT,CASSAQGSYNSPLHF
TRBV4-2,TRBJ1-2,.,.,TGTGCCAGCAGCCAAGATCGAGCGGCAGGATCCTTCTATGGCTACACCTTC,CASSQDRAAGSFYGYTF
TRBV9,TRBJ2-5,.,.,TGTGCCAGCAGCGACCAAGAGACCCAGTACTTC,CASSDQETQYF
TRBV6-4,TRBJ1-2,.,.,TGTGCCAGCAGTGTCTTTGGCTATGGCTACACCTTC,CASSVFGYGYTF
TRBV7-2,TRBJ1-1,TRBD1,.,TGTGCCAGCAGCTTAGCGGGACAGCAGAACACTGAAGCTTTCTTT,CASSLAGQQNTEAFF
TRBV7-6,TRBJ2-7,.,.,TGTGCCAGCAGCTTAGAACCAGGGAGTCTCGAGCAGTACTTC,CASSLEPGSLEQYF
TRBV2,TRBJ2-7,TRBD2,.,TGTGCCAGCCTACGTCCAGCGGGGGGTTTCGACGAGCAGTACTTC,CASLRPAGGFDEQYF
TRBV19,TRBJ1-2,.,.,TGTGCCAGTCAATATCGAAACGGGAAAGGCTACACCTTC,CASQYRNGKGYTF
TRBV19,TRBJ2-1,TRBD1,.,TGTGCCAGTAGCCCGGGACAGAGCTCCTACAATGAGCAGTTCTTC,CASSPGQSSYNEQFF
TRBV5-1,TRBJ2-1,TRBD2,.,TGCGCCAGCAGCTCTAGCGGGGGGGCCTACAATGAGCAGTTCTTC,CASSSSGGAYNEQFF
TRBV27,TRBJ1-6,.,.,TGTGCCAGCGGACCCGGGGGCTATAATTCACCCCTCCACTTT,CASGPGGYNSPLHF
TRBV7-2,TRBJ2-2,.,.,TGTGCCAGCAGCTTTGAGTGGGCCTACACCGGGGAGCTGTTTTTT,CASSFEWAYTGELFF
TRBV6-5,TRBJ2-1,.,.,TGTGCCAGCAGCCACCTGACGCCGTACAATGAGCAGTTCTTC,CASSHLTPYNEQFF
TRBV7-2,TRBJ1-5,.,.,TGTGCCAGCAGCTTGCAGGACGGGCAGCCCCAGCATTTT,CASSLQDGQPQHF
TRBV7-9,TRBJ2-1,.,once,TGTGCCAGCAGCTTACGTCAGGCCAACAATGAGCAGTTCTTC,CASSLRQANNEQFF
TRBV5-8,TRBJ2-5,.,.,TGTGCCAGCAGCTTGGAAGGGAGGGGGGCCGGAGAGACCCAGTACTTC,CASSLEGRGAGETQYF
TRBV5-8,TRBJ1-2,.,.,TGTGCCAGCAGCCCTCTTAAAAACAGTTTTAACTATGGCTACACCTTC,CASSPLKNSFNYGYTF
TRBV4-1,TRBJ1-1,.,.,TGCGCCAGCAGAAAGGGGGGTCGAACTGAAGCTTTCTTT,CASRKGGRTEAFF
TRBV7-2,TRBJ1-1,TRBD1,.,TGTGCCAGCAGCGGAAGACAGGGCCTTAACACTGAAGCTTTCTTT,CASSGRQGLNTEAFF
TRBV2,TRBJ2-3,TRBD1,.,TGTGCCAGCAGACCGGGACAGGGGGGTTCCGATACGCAGTATTTT,CASRPGQGGSDTQYF
TRBV7-9,TRBJ1-1,.,.,TGTGCCAGCAGCGTAAACAGGGCGTCCACTGAAGCTTTCTTT,CASSVNRASTEAFF
TRBV7-3,TRBJ2-1,.,.,TGTGCCAGCAGCCAATCGGTCCCCGGTGAGCAGTTCTTC,CASSQSVPGEQFF
TRBV11-1,TRBJ2-3,TRBD2,.,TGTGCGAGCCGAGGACTAGTTGGCACAGATACGCAGTATTTT,CASRGLVGTDTQYF
TRBV9,TRBJ1-2,.,.,TGTGCCAGCAGCGTATCCGTGGTCAGTACTAACTATGGCTACACCTTC,CASSVSVVSTNYGYTF
TRBV12-5,TRBJ1-1,TRBD1,.,TGTGCTAGTGGTCAGGGGGGCACTGAAGCTTTCTTT,CASGQGGTEAFF
TRBV12-5,TRBJ1-4,.,.,TGTGCTAGTGGACCCCTCGGGACCGTCCATGAAAAACTGTTTTTT,CASGPLGTVHEKLFF
TRBV19,TRBJ2-3,TRBD2,few,TGTGCCAGTAGTATAGGGACTAGCGGGGCAGATACGCAGTATTTT,CASSIGTSGADTQYF
TRBV7-2,TRBJ1-2,TRBD1,.,TGTGCCAGCAGTCGGGACAGGGGCTATGGCTACACCTTC,CASSRDRGYGYTF